This T cell receptor beta chain was sequenced in a study of somatic mutations in cytotoxic T cells in rheumatoid arthritis. Findings and limits, study-wide: It was found that CD8+ T-cell clonality in rheumatoid arthritis patients did not differ significantly from that in age-matched healthy controls. Among approximately 60 patients, about eight showed a largest CD8+ clone that surpassed 20% of CD8+ cells.

Notes on this clone: Its antigen is unknown.

In germline, CDR1 is SQVTM, CDR2 ANQGSEA. The CDR3 has 14 amino acids. V lost 7 bases, J lost 7 bases, and 13 bases stayed unmatched. TCRdb keeps only in-frame clones here, not all; method: immunoSEQ multiplex PCR. This table has 6,000 to 8,500 clones, around 80% appearing once. The J gene is TRBJ2-7, the V gene TRBV29-1; TRBD2 matches at 10 bases. Sequenced sample: CD8+ T cells sorted from blood. The TCR was taken from an older woman in good health. This CDR3 is CSASEEAGGREQYF. The CDR3 region has the DNA TGCAGCGCCTCCGAGGAAGCGGGAGGGCGAGAGCAGTACTTC.